The clone carrying this TCR beta chain was recorded a few times. This specimen belongs to a study of blood T cell repertoires in COVID-19. Study in general: T cells, B-cell-depleted T cells, or PBMCs supplied cDNA or gDNA.

The CDR3 contains 15 residues. The ends were cut back, 4 bases at V and 0 bases at J, with 12 bases in the middle. Germline values: CDR1 WNHNN, CDR2 SYGVQD (reference sequence). The protocol was immunoSEQ multiplex PCR, while the TCRdb copy is restricted to in-frame clones and leaves out a portion. The sample shows fewer than 150,000 clones, approximately 83% of them seen only once. This sequence joins TRBV10-1 and TRBJ1-2; weak D call: TRBD1 (6 bases). The sample comprised peripheral blood. This sequence was found in a human donor in a cohort sampled during active COVID-19. The CDR3 reads CASSARAGANYGYTF. DNA for the CDR3: TGCGCCAGCAGTGCCAGGGCAGGGGCTAACTATGGCTACACCTTC.